This T cell receptor beta chain was identified during a study of cytomegalovirus exposure and HLA in healthy donors. Study summary: Later analysis reported that the approximately 120 validation repertoires shared the platform of the roughly 680 first-cohort repertoires.

Sequencing used immunoSEQ multiplex PCR; TCRdb keeps in-frame clones, though not all of them. The repertoire holds around 61,000 clones, 92% seen once, with about 5.7% in the top ten. Germline CDR1 is MNHEY and CDR2 is SMNVEV (reference sequence). The V gene end was trimmed by 4 bases and the J gene end by 6 bases; junction bases not matched to a gene: 6. There are 13 residues in the CDR3. Study observations and caveats: High specificity and sensitivity for cytomegalovirus status were reported for the classifier. Rare sequences made up most TCRs, while some public TCRs were found in many donors.

In its sample, this clone was seen once. Its antigen remains unknown. The chain joins TRBV27 to TRBJ2-7, with 7 bases that match TRBD1. The TCR sequence derives from a man aged 18 to 30 in good health and CMV-seropositive. Sequencing input: PBMCs. The DNA for the CDR3 is TGTGCCAGCAGTTCGGGACAGCCGGGCGAGCAGTACTTC. This gives the protein CASSSGQPGEQYF.